These T cell receptor beta chains were read from a single sample in a study of OX40 agonist ivuxolimab in advanced cancers. Here immunoSEQ multiplex PCR was the method, and the copy in TCRdb shows in-frame clones only, minus some. In the table there are about 40,000 clones, roughly four fifths of which are singletons. This specimen consisted of CD4+ or CD8+ T cells sorted from blood, obtained in a trial of the OX40 agonist ivuxolimab. The receptors here all came from an adult with an advanced solid tumor such as melanoma, head and neck, liver or kidney cancer. CDR3s include the opening cysteine and the closing phenylalanine or tryptophan. The order of the fields is clone size, V gene, J gene, D gene, CDR3 protein, CDR3 DNA. A D gene is named only where the DNA matches it firmly. The size of a clone is reported for some rows only, either as once, few or many, or as a class for expanded clones.

>.|TRBV9|TRBJ2-7|.
CASSVQGLRDEQYF
TGTGCCAGCAGCGTACAGGGTTTACGCGACGAGCAGTACTTC
>.|TRBV14|TRBJ2-3|.
CASSQRSDTQYF
TGTGCCAGCAGCCAGAGGTCAGATACGCAGTATTTT
>.|TRBV28|TRBJ2-1|.
CASRSTGYLPYNEQFF
TGTGCCAGCAGATCGACAGGATACTTACCCTACAATGAGCAGTTCTTC
>.|TRBV27|TRBJ2-6|.
CASSFSGANVLTF
TGTGCCAGCAGTTTCTCCGGGGCCAACGTCCTGACTTTC
>.|TRBV7-6|TRBJ2-5|TRBD2
CATVRGVSQETQYF
TGTGCCACCGTGCGGGGGGTCTCTCAAGAGACCCAGTACTTC
>.|TRBV27|TRBJ2-3|.
CASSPKGGARRTDTQYF
TGTGCCAGCAGCCCCAAGGGGGGCGCTAGACGCACAGATACGCAGTATTTT
>once|TRBV5-6|TRBJ2-7|TRBD2
CASSLRGQLAGASYEQYF
TGTGCCAGCAGCTTGAGGGGACAGCTAGCGGGAGCCTCCTACGAGCAGTACTTC
>.|TRBV6-1|TRBJ2-7|.
CASSLSPEVYEQYF
TGTGCCAGCAGCCTCAGCCCTGAGGTCTACGAGCAGTACTTC
>few|TRBV28|TRBJ2-5|TRBD2
CASSPRGGRVQETQYF
TGTGCCAGCAGCCCCCGGGGCGGGAGGGTACAAGAGACCCAGTACTTC
>.|TRBV30|TRBJ2-5|TRBD2
CAWGSGSYSQETQYF
TGTGCCTGGGGGAGCGGGAGTTATTCACAAGAGACCCAGTACTTC
>.|TRBV2|TRBJ2-1|.
CASSETPGPYNEQFF
TGTGCCAGCAGTGAGACACCCGGGCCCTACAATGAGCAGTTCTTC
>.|TRBV7-2|TRBJ1-2|TRBD1
CASSLPPGQTLYGYTF
TGTGCCAGCAGCTTACCCCCGGGACAGACCCTCTATGGCTACACCTTC
>once|TRBV11-2|TRBJ2-5|.
CASSPGETQYF
TGTGCCAGCAGCCCTGGGGAGACCCAGTACTTC
>large|TRBV19|TRBJ2-7|TRBD1
CASSITLGQVHEQYF
TGTGCCAGTAGTATCACCCTGGGACAGGTACACGAGCAGTACTTC
>once|TRBV27|TRBJ2-3|TRBD2
CASSLITSGGFTDTQYF
TGTGCCAGCAGTTTAATTACTAGCGGGGGATTCACAGATACGCAGTATTTT
>.|TRBV2|TRBJ2-4|TRBD2
CASGPSGASKNIQYF
TGTGCCAGCGGGCCTAGCGGGGCCTCCAAAAACATTCAGTACTTC
>.|TRBV28|TRBJ2-1|TRBD2
CASSLDGGIYNEQFF
TGTGCCAGCAGTTTAGACGGGGGGATATACAATGAGCAGTTCTTC
>.|TRBV19|TRBJ1-6|TRBD1
CASSIGTGGNSPLHF
TGTGCCAGTAGTATCGGGACAGGAGGTAATTCACCCCTCCACTTT
>.|TRBV15|TRBJ1-1|.
CATSRDRLGTEAFF
TGTGCCACCAGCAGAGATCGATTAGGCACTGAAGCTTTCTTT
>.|TRBV27|TRBJ1-1|.
CASSGILGTEAFF
TGTGCCAGCTCCGGGATTCTTGGGACTGAAGCTTTCTTT
>.|TRBV6-1|TRBJ1-5|.
CASSLSDYSNQPQHF
TGTGCCAGCAGTTTATCAGATTATAGCAATCAGCCCCAGCATTTT